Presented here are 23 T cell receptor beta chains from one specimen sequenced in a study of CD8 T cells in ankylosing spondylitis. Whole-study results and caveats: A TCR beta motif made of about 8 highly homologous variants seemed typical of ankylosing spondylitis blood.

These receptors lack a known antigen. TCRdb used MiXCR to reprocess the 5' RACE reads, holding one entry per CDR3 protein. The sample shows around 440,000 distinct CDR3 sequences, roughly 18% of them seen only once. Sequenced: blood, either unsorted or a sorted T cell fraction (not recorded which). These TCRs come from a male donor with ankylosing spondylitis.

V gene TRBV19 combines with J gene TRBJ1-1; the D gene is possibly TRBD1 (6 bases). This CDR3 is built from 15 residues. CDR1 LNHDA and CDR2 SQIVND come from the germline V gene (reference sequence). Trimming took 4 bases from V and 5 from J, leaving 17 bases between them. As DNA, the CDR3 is TGTGCCAGTAGTACCTCCTGGGGAGGGGGGACTGAAGCTTTCTTT. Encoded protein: CASSTSWGGGTEAFF.

DNA for the CDR3: TGTGCCAGCAGCTCTGGGGGGACTCCAAATCAGCCCCAGCATTTT. Translation: CASSSGGTPNQPQHF. The rearrangement joins TRBV7-2 to TRBJ1-5; D perhaps matches TRBD1 (5 bases). The germline V gene encodes CDR1 SGHTA and CDR2 FQGNSA. The CDR3 totals 15 residues. Trimming removed 4 bases at V and 4 bases at J, with 14 bases between.

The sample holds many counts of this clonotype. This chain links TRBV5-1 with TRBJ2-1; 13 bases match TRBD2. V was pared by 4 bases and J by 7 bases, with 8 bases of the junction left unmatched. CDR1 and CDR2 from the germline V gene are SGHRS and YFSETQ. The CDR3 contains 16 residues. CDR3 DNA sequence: TGCGCCAGCAGCCAATCGGGACTAGCGGGGACTAATGAGCAGTTCTTC. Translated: CASSQSGLAGTNEQFF. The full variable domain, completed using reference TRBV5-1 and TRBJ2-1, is KAGVTQTPRYLIKTRGQQVTLSCSPISGHRSVSWYQQTPGQGLQFLFEYFSETQRNKGNFPGRFSGRQFSNSRSEMNVSTLELGDSALYLCASSQSGLAGTNEQFFGPGTRLTVL.

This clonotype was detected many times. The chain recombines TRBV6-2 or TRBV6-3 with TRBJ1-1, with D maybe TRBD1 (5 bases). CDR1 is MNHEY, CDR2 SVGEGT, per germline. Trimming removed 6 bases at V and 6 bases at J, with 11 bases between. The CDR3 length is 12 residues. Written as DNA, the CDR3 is TGTGCCAGCAGCCCCCAAGGGGCTGAAGCTTTCTTT. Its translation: CASSPQGAEAFF.

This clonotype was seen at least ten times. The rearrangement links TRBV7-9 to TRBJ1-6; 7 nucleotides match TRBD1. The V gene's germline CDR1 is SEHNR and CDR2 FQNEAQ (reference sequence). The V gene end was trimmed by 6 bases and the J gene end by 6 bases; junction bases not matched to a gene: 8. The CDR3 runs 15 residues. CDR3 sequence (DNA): TGTGCCAGCAGTTCCTACAGGGGCACTAATTCACCCCTCCACTTT. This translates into CASSSYRGTNSPLHF.

The CDR3: CASSTGSNSPLHF. DNA for the CDR3: TGTGCCAGTAGTACCGGGTCTAATTCACCCCTCCACTTT. The chain recombines TRBV19 with TRBJ1-6; D is unclear. The CDR3 is 13 residues long. Germline lookup yields CDR1 LNHDA and CDR2 SQIVND (reference sequence). V was clipped by 4 bases and J by 6 bases, with 7 bases between them.

CDR3 nucleotide sequence: TGTGCCAGCAGCCCCCGACAGGTACAGTTCTTC. It specifies CASSPRQVQFF. The chain has TRBV12-3 or TRBV12-4 and TRBJ2-1; maybe TRBD1 (6 bases). V shed 6 bases and J shed 13 bases, with 13 bases lying between them. The CDR3 has 11 residues.

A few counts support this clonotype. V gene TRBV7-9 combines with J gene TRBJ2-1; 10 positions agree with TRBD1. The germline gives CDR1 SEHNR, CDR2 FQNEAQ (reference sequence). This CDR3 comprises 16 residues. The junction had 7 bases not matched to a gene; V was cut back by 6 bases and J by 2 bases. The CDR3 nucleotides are TGTGCCAGCAGAACCTCCGGGACAGGGGCCTACAATGAGCAGTTCTTC. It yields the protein CASRTSGTGAYNEQFF.

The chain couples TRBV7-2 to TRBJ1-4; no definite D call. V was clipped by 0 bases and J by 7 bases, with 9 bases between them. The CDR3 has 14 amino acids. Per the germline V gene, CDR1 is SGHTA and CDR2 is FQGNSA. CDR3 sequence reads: CASSLAGNGEKLFF. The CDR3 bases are TGTGCCAGCAGCTTAGCGGGCAATGGTGAAAAACTGTTTTTT.

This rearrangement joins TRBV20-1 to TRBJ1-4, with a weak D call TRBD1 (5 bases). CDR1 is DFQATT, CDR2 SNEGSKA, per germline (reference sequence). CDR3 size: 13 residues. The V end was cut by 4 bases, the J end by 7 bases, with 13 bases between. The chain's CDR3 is CSAKLGRGEKLFF. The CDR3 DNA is TGCAGTGCTAAGCTGGGGCGAGGTGAAAAACTGTTTTTT.

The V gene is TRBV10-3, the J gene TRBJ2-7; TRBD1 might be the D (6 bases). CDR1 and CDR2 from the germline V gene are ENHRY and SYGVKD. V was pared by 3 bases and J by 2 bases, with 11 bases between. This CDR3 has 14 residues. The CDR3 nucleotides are TGTGCCATCAGTGACCAACAGGGCACCTACGAGCAGTACTTC. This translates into CAISDQQGTYEQYF.

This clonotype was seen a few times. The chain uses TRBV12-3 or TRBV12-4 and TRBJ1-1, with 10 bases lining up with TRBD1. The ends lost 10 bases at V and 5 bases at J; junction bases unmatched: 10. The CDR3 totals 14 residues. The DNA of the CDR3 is TGTGCCACCACGAAAGACAGGGGGCGAACTGAAGCTTTCTTT. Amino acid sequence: CATTKDRGRTEAFF.

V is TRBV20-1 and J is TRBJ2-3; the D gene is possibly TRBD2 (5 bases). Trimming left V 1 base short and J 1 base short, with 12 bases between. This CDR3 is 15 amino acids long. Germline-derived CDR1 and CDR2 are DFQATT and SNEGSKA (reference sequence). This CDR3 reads CSARGGAKGTDTQYF. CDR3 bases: TGCAGTGCTAGAGGGGGAGCCAAGGGCACAGATACGCAGTATTTT.

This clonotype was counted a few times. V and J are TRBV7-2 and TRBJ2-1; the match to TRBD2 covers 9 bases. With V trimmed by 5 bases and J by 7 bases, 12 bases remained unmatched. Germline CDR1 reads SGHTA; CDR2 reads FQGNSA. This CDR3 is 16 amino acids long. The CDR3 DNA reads TGTGCCAGCAGCGCCCCTGGCGGGAGGGTTGGAAATGAGCAGTTCTTC. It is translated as CASSAPGGRVGNEQFF.

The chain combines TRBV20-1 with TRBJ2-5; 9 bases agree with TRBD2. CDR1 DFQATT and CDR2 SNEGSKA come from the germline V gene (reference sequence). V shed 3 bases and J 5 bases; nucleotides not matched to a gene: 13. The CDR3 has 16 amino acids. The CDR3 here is CSASQPGLALRETQYF. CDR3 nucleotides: TGCAGTGCTAGTCAACCGGGACTAGCATTGAGGGAGACCCAGTACTTC.

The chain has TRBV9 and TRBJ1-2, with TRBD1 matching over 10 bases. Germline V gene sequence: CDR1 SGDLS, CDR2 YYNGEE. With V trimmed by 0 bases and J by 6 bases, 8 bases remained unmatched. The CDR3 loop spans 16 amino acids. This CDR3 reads CASSVARGQGMNGYTF. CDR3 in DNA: TGTGCCAGCAGCGTAGCTCGGGGACAGGGGATGAATGGCTACACCTTC.

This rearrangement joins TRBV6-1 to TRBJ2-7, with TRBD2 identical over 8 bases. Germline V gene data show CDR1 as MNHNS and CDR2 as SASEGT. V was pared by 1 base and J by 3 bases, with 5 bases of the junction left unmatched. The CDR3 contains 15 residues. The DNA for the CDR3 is TGTGCCAGCAGTGAAGGAGGACTAGCTCACTACGAGCAGTACTTC. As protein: CASSEGGLAHYEQYF.

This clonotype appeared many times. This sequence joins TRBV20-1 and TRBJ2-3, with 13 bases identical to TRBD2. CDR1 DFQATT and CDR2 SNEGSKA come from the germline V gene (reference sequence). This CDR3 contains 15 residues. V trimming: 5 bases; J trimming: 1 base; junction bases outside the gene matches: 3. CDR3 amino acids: CSALGLAGGTDTQYF. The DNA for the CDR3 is TGCAGTGCTTTAGGACTAGCGGGAGGCACAGATACGCAGTATTTT.

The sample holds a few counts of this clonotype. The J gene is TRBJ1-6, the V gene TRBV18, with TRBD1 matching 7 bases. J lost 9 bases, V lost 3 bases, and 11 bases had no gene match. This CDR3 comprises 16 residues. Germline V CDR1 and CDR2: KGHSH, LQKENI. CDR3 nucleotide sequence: TGTGCCAGCTCACCGTTGGGAGGGGGCAACCGTTCACCCCTCCACTTT. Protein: CASSPLGGGNRSPLHF.

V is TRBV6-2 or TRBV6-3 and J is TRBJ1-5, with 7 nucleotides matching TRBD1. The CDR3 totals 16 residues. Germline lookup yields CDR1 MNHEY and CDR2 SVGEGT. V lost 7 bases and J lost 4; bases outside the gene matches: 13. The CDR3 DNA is TGTGCCAGCAACAAATACAGGACAGGCCCGAATCAGCCCCAGCATTTT. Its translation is CASNKYRTGPNQPQHF.

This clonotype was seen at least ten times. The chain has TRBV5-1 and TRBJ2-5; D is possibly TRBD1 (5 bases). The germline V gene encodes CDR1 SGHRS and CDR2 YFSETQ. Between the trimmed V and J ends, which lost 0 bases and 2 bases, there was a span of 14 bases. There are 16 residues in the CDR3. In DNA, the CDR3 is TGCGCCAGCAGCTTGGGGACCTCGACAGAGCAAGAGACCCAGTACTTC. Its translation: CASSLGTSTEQETQYF.

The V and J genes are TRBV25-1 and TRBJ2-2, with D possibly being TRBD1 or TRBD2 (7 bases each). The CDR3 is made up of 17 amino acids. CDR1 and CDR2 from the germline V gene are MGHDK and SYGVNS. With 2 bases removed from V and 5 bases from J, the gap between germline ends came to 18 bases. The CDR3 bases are TGTGCCAGCAGTGAAGTCGGCGTCAGGGGGGGGACCGGGGAGCTGTTTTTT. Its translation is CASSEVGVRGGTGELFF.

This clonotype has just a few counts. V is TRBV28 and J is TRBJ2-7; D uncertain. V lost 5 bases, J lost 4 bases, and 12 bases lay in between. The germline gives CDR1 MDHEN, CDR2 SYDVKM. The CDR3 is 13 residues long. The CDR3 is CASSPLRLYEQYF. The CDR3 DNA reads TGTGCCAGCAGTCCCCTCCGACTTTACGAGCAGTACTTC.